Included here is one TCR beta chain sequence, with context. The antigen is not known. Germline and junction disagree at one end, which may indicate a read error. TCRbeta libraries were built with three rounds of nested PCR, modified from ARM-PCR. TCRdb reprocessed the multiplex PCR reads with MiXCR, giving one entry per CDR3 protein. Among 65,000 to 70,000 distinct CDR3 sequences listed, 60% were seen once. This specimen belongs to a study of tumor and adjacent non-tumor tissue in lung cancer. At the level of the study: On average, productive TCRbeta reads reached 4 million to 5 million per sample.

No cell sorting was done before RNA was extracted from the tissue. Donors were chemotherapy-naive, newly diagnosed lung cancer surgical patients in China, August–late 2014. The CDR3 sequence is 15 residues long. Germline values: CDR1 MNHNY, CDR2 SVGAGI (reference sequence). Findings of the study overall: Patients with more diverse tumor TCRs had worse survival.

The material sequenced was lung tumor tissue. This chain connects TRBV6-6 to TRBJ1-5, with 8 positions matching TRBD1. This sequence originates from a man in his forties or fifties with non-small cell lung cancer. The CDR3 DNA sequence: TGTGTCAGCAGTGGCAAGCGACAGGGGCGGCAGCCCCAGCATTTT. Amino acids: CVSSGKRQGRQPQHF.